The source of this T cell receptor beta chain is a study of blood T cell repertoires in COVID-19. Study information: Acute-phase and convalescent COVID-19 samples originated in the United States, Italy and Spain. Nucleic acid was either cDNA or gDNA, and it came from T cells, B-cell-depleted T cells, or PBMCs.

In the study's own analysis: Reference gene primer amplification yielded estimated nucleated cell counts. Profiled with immunoSEQ multiplex PCR; TCRdb holds only in-frame clones, not every one. That table is the source of V, J and clone size, and D and trimming were worked out from the DNA. The data contain tens of thousands of clones, 80% to 95% of them singletons. CDR1 and CDR2 (germline): MNHNY, SVGAGI (reference sequence). V dropped 1 base and J dropped 11; count of bases not matched to a gene: 4. The CDR3 spans 12 residues. Sample: peripheral blood. This TCR was sampled from a human donor in a cohort sampled during active COVID-19. The chain is built from TRBV6-6 and TRBJ1-2; 7 bases line up with TRBD1. The CDR3 DNA follows: TGTGCCAGCAGTTACTTGCAGGGGGTGTACACCTTC. It specifies CASSYLQGVYTF.